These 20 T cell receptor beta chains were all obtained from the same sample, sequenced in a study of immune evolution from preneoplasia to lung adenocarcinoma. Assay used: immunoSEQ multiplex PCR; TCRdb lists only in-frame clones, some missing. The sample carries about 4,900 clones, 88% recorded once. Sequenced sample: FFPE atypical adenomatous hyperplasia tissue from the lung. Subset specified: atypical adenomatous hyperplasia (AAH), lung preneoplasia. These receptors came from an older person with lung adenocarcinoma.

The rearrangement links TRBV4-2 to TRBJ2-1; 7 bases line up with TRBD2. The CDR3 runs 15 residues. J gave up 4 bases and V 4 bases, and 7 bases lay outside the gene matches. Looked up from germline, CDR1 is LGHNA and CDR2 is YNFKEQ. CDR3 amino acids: CASSRQRGGYNEQFF. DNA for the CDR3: TGTGCCAGCAGCCGACAACGGGGAGGGTACAATGAGCAGTTCTTC.

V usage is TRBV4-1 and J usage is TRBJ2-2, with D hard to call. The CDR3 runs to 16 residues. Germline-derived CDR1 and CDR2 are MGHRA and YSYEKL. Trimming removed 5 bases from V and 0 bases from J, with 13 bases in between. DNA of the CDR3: TGCGCCAGCAGCAGAGACGGAGCTTCGAACACCGGGGAGCTGTTTTTT. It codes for CASSRDGASNTGELFF.

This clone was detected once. The CDR3 is CASSTDDGMKGYTF. The CDR3 coding sequence is TGTGCCAGTAGTACAGATGACGGTATGAAAGGCTACACCTTC. This chain connects TRBV19 to TRBJ1-2, with unresolved D. Between the trimmed V and J ends, which lost 4 bases and 8 bases, there was a span of 17 bases. CDR3 length: 14 residues. Per the germline V gene, CDR1 is LNHDA and CDR2 is SQIVND (reference sequence).

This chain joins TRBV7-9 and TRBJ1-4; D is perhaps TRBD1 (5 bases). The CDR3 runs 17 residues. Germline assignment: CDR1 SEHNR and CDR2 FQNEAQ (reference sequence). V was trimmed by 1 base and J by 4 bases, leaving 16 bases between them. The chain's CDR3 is CASSLGDGGGINEKLFF. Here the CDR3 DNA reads TGTGCCAGCAGCTTAGGGGACGGTGGAGGGATTAATGAAAAACTGTTTTTT.

The CDR3 bases are TGTGCCAGTTCACTGGGCCATGAGCAGTTCTTC. Residues: CASSLGHEQFF. The chain uses TRBV11-2 and TRBJ2-1; no definite D call. Germline values: CDR1 SGHAT, CDR2 FQNNGV. The CDR3 sequence is 11 residues long. Trimming left V 9 bases short and J 8 bases short, with 11 bases between.

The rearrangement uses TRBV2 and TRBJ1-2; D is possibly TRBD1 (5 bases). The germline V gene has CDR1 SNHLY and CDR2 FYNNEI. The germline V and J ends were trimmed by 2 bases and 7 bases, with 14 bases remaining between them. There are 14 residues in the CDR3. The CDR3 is CASSEISGRFGYTF. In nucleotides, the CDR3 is TGTGCCAGCAGTGAAATTTCAGGGAGGTTTGGCTACACCTTC.

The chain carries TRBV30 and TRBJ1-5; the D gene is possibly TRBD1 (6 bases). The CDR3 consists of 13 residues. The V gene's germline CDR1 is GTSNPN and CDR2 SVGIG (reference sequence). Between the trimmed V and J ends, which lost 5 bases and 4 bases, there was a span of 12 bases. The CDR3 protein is CAWGRGGNQPQHF. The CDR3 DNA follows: TGTGCCTGGGGAAGAGGGGGTAATCAGCCCCAGCATTTT.

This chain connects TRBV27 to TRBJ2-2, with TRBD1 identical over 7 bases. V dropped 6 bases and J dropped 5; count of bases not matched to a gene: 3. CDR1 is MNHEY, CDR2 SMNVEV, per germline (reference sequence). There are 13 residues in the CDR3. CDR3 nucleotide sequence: TGTGCCAGCAGCCTACAGGGGACCGGGGAGCTGTTTTTT. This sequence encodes CASSLQGTGELFF.

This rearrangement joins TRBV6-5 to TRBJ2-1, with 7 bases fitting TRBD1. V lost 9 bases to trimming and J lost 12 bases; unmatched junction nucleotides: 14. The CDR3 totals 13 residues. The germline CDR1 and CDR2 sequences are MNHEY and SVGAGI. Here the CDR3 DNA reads TGTGCCAGTTCCCCGGGGCGAGGGACAGCGCAGTTCTTC. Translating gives CASSPGRGTAQFF.

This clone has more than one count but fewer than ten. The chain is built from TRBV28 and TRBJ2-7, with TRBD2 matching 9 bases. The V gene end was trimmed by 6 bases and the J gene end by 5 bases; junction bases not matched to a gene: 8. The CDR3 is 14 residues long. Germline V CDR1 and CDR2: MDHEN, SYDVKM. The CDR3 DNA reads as TGTGCCAGCAGGGGATTTAGCGGGAGTAACGAGCAGTACTTC. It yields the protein CASRGFSGSNEQYF. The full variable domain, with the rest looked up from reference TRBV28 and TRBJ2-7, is DVKVTQSSRYLVKRTGEKVFLECVQDMDHENMFWYRQDPGLGLRLIYFSYDVKMKEKGDIPEGYSVSREKKERFSLILESASTNQTSMYLCASRGFSGSNEQYFGPGTRLTVT.

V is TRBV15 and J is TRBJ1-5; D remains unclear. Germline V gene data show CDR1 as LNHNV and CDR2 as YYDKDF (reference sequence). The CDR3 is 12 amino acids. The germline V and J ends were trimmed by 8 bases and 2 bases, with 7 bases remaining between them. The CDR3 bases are TGTGCCACCCAAGAGGGCAATCAGCCCCAGCATTTT. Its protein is CATQEGNQPQHF.

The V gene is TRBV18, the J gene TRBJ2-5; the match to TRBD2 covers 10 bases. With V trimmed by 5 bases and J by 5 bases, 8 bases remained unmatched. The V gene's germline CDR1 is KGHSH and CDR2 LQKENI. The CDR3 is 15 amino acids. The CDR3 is CASSSLAGVRETQYF. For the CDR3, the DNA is TGTGCCAGCTCATCCCTAGCGGGAGTTCGGGAGACCCAGTACTTC.

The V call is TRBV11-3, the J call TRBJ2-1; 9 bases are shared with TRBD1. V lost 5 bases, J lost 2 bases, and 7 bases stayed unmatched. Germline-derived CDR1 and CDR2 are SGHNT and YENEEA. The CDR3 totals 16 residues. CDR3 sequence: CASSDRQGGAYNEQFF. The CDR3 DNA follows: TGTGCCAGCAGCGATCGACAGGGGGGTGCCTACAATGAGCAGTTCTTC.

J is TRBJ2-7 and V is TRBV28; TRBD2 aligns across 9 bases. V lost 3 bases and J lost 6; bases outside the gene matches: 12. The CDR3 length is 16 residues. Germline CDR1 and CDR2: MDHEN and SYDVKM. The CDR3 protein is CASSFGGEIAGVEQYF. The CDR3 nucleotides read TGTGCCAGCAGTTTTGGGGGGGAGATAGCGGGAGTCGAGCAGTACTTC.

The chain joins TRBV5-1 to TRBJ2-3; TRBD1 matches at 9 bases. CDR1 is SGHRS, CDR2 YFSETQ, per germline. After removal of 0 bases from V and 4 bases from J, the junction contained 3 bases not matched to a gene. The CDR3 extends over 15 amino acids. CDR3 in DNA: TGCGCCAGCAGCTTGGGGGACAGGGAACCAGATACGCAGTATTTT. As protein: CASSLGDREPDTQYF.

CDR3 in DNA: TGCAGCGCTTCCTCAGGGAAGGGAGAGACCCAGTACTTC. It is translated as CSASSGKGETQYF. J is TRBJ2-5 and V is TRBV29-1, with D possibly being TRBD1 (5 bases). This CDR3 comprises 13 residues. Trimming cost V 7 bases and J 4 bases, with 16 bases left between them. Germline CDR1 reads SQVTM; CDR2 reads ANQGSEA.

The CDR3 protein is CASSLQGASYEQYF. The CDR3 DNA is TGTGCCAGCAGCCTACAGGGGGCAAGCTACGAGCAGTACTTC. V usage is TRBV6-1 and J usage is TRBJ2-7; 9 nucleotides align to TRBD1. Germline lookup yields CDR1 MNHNS and CDR2 SASEGT. This CDR3 is 14 amino acids long. Trimming cost V 6 bases and J 3 bases; bases outside gene matches: 6.

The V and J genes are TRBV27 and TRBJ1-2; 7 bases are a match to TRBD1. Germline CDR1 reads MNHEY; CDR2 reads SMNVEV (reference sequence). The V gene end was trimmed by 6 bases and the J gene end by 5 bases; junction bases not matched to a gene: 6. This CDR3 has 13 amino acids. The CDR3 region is CASRPQGEYGYTF. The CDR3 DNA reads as TGTGCCAGCAGACCGCAGGGGGAATATGGCTACACCTTC.

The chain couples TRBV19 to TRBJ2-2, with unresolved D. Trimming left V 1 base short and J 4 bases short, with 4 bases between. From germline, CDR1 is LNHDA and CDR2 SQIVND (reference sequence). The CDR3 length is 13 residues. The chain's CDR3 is CASSIGSTGELFF. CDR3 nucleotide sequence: TGTGCCAGTAGTATAGGGAGCACCGGGGAGCTGTTTTTT.

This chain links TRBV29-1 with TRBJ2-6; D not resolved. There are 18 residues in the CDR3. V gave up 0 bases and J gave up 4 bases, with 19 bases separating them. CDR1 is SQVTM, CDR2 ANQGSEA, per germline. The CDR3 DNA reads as TGCAGCGTTGAAGAAGCCAGAAGCAGCCCCAGCGGGGCCAACGTCCTGACTTTC. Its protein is CSVEEARSSPSGANVLTF. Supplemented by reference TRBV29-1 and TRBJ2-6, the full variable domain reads SAVISQKPSRDICQRGTSLTIQCQVDSQVTMMFWYRQQPGQSLTLIATANQGSEATYESGFVIDKFPISRPNLTFSTLTVSNMSPEDSSIYLCSVEEARSSPSGANVLTFGAGSRLTVL.